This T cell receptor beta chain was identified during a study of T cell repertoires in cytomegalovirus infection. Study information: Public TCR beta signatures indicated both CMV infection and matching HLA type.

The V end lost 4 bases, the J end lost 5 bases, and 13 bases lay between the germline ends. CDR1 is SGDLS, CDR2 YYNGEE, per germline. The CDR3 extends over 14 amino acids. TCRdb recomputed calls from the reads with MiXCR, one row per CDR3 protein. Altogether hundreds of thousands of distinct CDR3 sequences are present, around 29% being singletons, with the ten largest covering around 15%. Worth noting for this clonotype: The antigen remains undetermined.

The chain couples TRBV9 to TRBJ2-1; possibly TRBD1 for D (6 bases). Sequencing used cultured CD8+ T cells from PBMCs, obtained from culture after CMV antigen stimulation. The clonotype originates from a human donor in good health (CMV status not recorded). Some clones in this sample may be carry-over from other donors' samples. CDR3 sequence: CASSPRDNNNEQFF. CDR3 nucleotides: TGTGCCAGCAGCCCACGGGACAATAACAATGAGCAGTTCTTC.